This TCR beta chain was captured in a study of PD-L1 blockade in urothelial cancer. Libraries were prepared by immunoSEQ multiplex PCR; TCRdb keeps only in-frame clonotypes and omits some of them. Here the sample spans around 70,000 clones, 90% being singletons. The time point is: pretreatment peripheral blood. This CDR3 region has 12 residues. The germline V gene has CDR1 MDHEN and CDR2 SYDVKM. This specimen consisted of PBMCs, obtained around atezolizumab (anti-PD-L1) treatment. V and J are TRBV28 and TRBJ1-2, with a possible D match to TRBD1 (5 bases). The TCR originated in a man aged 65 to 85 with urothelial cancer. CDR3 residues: CASTGDPDGYTF. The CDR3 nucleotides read TGTGCTTCGACGGGGGACCCGGATGGCTACACCTTC.